The next 4 T cell receptor beta chains were all read from a single sample in a study of blood T cell repertoires in COVID-19. Sequenced by immunoSEQ multiplex PCR; TCRdb stores in-frame clones only, minus some. The sample yields roughly 280,000 clones, roughly 86% seen once. The material sequenced was peripheral blood. The receptors derive from a man aged 35 to 55 with active or convalescent COVID-19.

The chain joins TRBV29-1 to TRBJ1-2, with 9 bases matching TRBD1. Germline V gives CDR1 SQVTM, CDR2 ANQGSEA. Trimming at V came to 6 bases and at J to 10 bases, leaving 12 bases not matched to a gene. This CDR3 spans 13 amino acids. The CDR3, as DNA: TGCAGCGTACAACCCGGGCGGGACAGGGCCTACACCTTC. Translated: CSVQPGRDRAYTF. The whole variable domain, remainder taken from reference TRBV29-1 and TRBJ1-2, is SAVISQKPSRDICQRGTSLTIQCQVDSQVTMMFWYRQQPGQSLTLIATANQGSEATYESGFVIDKFPISRPNLTFSTLTVSNMSPEDSSIYLCSVQPGRDRAYTFGSGTRLTVV.

This rearrangement joins TRBV3-1 (or the pseudogene TRBV3-2) to TRBJ2-6, with no clear D. CDR1 LGHDT and CDR2 YNNKEL come from the germline V gene (reference sequence). V lost 4 bases and J 0 bases, leaving 10 bases between the germline ends. CDR3 length equals 16 residues. The CDR3 protein is CASSPGPRSGANVLTF. The CDR3 bases are TGTGCCAGCAGCCCAGGCCCCCGCTCTGGGGCCAACGTCCTGACTTTC.

The chain joins TRBV30 to TRBJ1-5, with 7 nucleotides matching TRBD1. Germline V gene sequence: CDR1 GTSNPN, CDR2 SVGIG (reference sequence). V dropped 4 bases and J dropped 6; count of bases not matched to a gene: 6. The CDR3 contains 13 residues. CDR3 DNA sequence: TGTGCCTGGACCCGACAGGGCGGTCAGCCCCAGCATTTT. Residues: CAWTRQGGQPQHF.

This clone was detected only once. The chain recombines TRBV19 with TRBJ2-1, with a tentative D call TRBD2 (7 bases). Germline V gene sequence: CDR1 LNHDA, CDR2 SQIVND (reference sequence). The CDR3 loop spans 15 amino acids. V was pared by 2 bases and J by 9 bases, with 17 bases between. CDR3 sequence (DNA): TGTGCCAGTAGTATACCCCTCGGGGGGCTGGGTGAGCAGTTCTTC. Translating gives CASSIPLGGLGEQFF.